The 16 T cell receptor beta chains listed next were all sequenced from one sample in a study of tissue T cells after allogeneic stem cell transplantation. Time point indicated: mouse harvest day 7 after allogeneic transplant. Tail vein injection delivered 10^7 T-cell-depleted bone marrow cells and 10^6 splenic CD5+ T cells. Sequenced by immunoSEQ multiplex PCR; TCRdb stores in-frame clones only, minus some. This sample has about 9,500 clones; roughly 45% occur once, and the top ten carry about 7.1%. Sequencing was done on a sample of gut tissue. The source is a female BALB/c mouse given C57BL/6 T cells with graft-versus-host disease after an allogeneic hematopoietic cell transplant.

By frequency in the sample, this clone is medium-sized. Gene names and germline match the mouse. The observed sequence ends 1 residue before the CDR3 terminus, with the missing tail filled in from the germline J gene. V gene TRBV14 combines with J gene TRBJ1-1; possible D gene TRBD1, 6 bases. The CDR3 runs 12 residues. Germline values: CDR1 SGHDT, CDR2 FRDEAV. V lost 6 bases to trimming and J lost 3 bases, with 9 bases between them. The CDR3 bases that were read are TGTGCCAGCACAGGGACACACACAGAAGTCTTC. Translated: CASTGTHTEVF. The complete CDR3 reads CASTGTHTEVFF.

Notes on this clone: Here the gene names and germline are mouse. The CDR3 end falls 1 residue outside the read, so it is completed with the germline J gene. This chain joins TRBV26 and TRBJ2-3; D remains ambiguous. CDR1 and CDR2 (germline): KGHPV, FQNQEV (reference sequence). The CDR3 totals 11 residues. V gave up 4 bases and J gave up 6 bases, with 5 bases separating them. CDR3 sequence: CASSPKETLYF. Partial CDR3 DNA: TGTGCCAGCAGTCCGAAGGAAACGCTGTAT.

This clone has just a few counts. Gene names and germline match the mouse. The read is 1 residue too short to cover the CDR3 end, so that end is filled in from the germline J gene. The genes are TRBV26 and TRBJ2-3, with 7 bases aligning to TRBD2. Germline V CDR1 and CDR2: KGHPV, FQNQEV (reference sequence). Trimming removed 6 bases from V and 3 bases from J; junction bases left unmatched: 6. CDR3 length: 14 amino acids. The CDR3 DNA, read in part, is TGTGCCAGCAGCCTGGGGGAATGGGCAGAAACGCTGTAT. Translated, it gives CASSLGEWAETLY. The full-length CDR3 reads as CASSLGEWAETLYF.

As to this clone: Genes here carry mouse names. The observed sequence ends 1 residue before the CDR3 terminus, with the missing tail filled in from the germline J gene. The chain joins TRBV26 to TRBJ2-4, with 9 bases identical to TRBD2. The CDR3 length is 14 residues. V trimming: 4 bases; J trimming: 2 bases; junction bases outside the gene matches: 1. Germline-derived CDR1 and CDR2 are KGHPV and FQNQEV (reference sequence). The CDR3 sequence is CASSRLGVQNTLYF. The sequenced part of the CDR3 DNA is TGTGCCAGCAGTCGACTGGGGGTTCAAAACACCTTGTAC.

This clone is judged medium-sized (0.01 to 0.1%). Mouse gene names apply. The missing CDR3 end, 1 residue past where the read stops, is filled in from the germline J gene. Other DNA variants within this sample encode the same CDR3. The V gene is TRBV26, the J gene TRBJ2-7; no reliable D call. The germline V and J ends were trimmed by 0 bases and 4 bases, with 4 bases remaining between them. The germline CDR1 and CDR2 sequences are KGHPV and FQNQEV (reference sequence). This CDR3 region has 12 residues. The covered CDR3 bases are TGTGCCAGCAGTCTGTCACAGTATGAACAGTAC. This encodes CASSLSQYEQY. The complete CDR3 sequence is CASSLSQYEQYF.

A word on this clone: The gene symbols are mouse symbols. The read terminates 1 residue ahead of where the CDR3 ends, so the germline J gene completes it. Additional DNA sequences in this sample encode the identical CDR3. This chain joins TRBV26 and TRBJ1-1; D gene uncertain. V lost 2 bases and J lost 3, with 4 bases in between. This CDR3 contains 12 residues. Per germline, CDR1 KGHPV and CDR2 FQNQEV (reference sequence). Here the CDR3 reads CASSLGYTEVFF. The CDR3 DNA, read in part, is TGTGCCAGCAGTCTGGGCTACACAGAAGTCTTC.

In its sample, this clone is medium-sized. Mouse gene names apply. The read comes to an end 1 residue before the CDR3 does, leaving the germline J gene to fill in the end. The rearrangement joins TRBV26 to TRBJ1-3; no clear D. The V gene's germline CDR1 is KGHPV and CDR2 FQNQEV (reference sequence). This CDR3 spans 14 amino acids. Between the trimmed V and J ends, which lost 5 bases and 2 bases, there was a span of 10 bases. The sequenced CDR3 bases are TGTGCCAGCAGTTCCCCGGGGACTGGAAATACGCTCTAT. Encoded protein: CASSSPGTGNTLY. The whole CDR3 protein is CASSSPGTGNTLYF. Combining the CDR3 with reference TRBV26 and TRBJ1-3 gives the whole variable domain NSKVIQTPRYLVKGQGQKAKMRCIPEKGHPVVFWYQQNKNNEFKFLINFQNQEVLQQIDMTEKRFSAECPSNSPCSLEIQSSEAGDSALYLCASSSPGTGNTLYFGEGSRLIVV.

Comments on this clone: Gene and germline names: mouse. Read coverage stops 1 residue before the CDR3 terminus; the germline J gene supplies the remainder. The chain links TRBV19 to TRBJ2-5, with TRBD2 identical over 10 bases. Germline assignment: CDR1 FNHDT and CDR2 SITEND (reference sequence). The CDR3 covers 14 residues. The ends lost 2 bases at V and 6 bases at J; junction bases unmatched: 3. The CDR3 reads CASSITWGGDTQYF. The CDR3 DNA, read in part, is TGTGCCAGCAGTATTACCTGGGGGGGCGACACCCAGTAC.

There are a few counts of this clone. The genes are named according to mouse. The read is 1 residue too short to cover the CDR3 end, so that end is filled in from the germline J gene. The V gene is TRBV29, the J gene TRBJ1-6; D ambiguous. TRBJ1-6 is placed among ORFs of uncertain function. Germline CDR1 reads MSHET; CDR2 reads SYDVDS. The CDR3 has 16 amino acids. V dropped 5 bases and J dropped 0 bases, with 11 bases sitting between them. CDR3 DNA, as far as it was read: TGTGCTAGCAGTCCCGCACGGGTTTCCTATAATTCGCCCCTCTAC. Residues: CASSPARVSYNSPLY. The whole CDR3 protein is CASSPARVSYNSPLYF.

Points on this clone: All gene names here are mouse names. Sequencing ends 1 residue short of the CDR3 end; the germline J gene provides the rest. The rearrangement links TRBV3 to TRBJ2-4, with 10 bases matching TRBD2. This CDR3 comprises 15 residues. V was pared by 4 bases and J by 0 bases, with 1 base of the junction left unmatched. Germline V gene sequence: CDR1 SNHLY, CDR2 FYNGKV (reference sequence). CDR3 in amino acids: CASSSDWGSQNTLYF. Incomplete CDR3 DNA: TGTGCCAGCAGCTCGGACTGGGGGAGTCAAAACACCTTGTAC.

The sample holds a few counts of this clone. The gene names here belong to mouse. In the same sample, other DNA sequences code for this CDR3. CDR3 sequence: CASSLTGGDTQYF. CDR3 bases read: TGTGCCAGCAGTCTGACTGGGGGGGACACCCAGTAC. V and J are TRBV26 and TRBJ2-5, with 9 bases matching TRBD2. The CDR3 goes on 1 residue after the read ends, and that part is filled in from the germline J gene. The length of the CDR3 is 13 residues. Germline loops: CDR1 KGHPV, CDR2 FQNQEV (reference sequence). V was pared by 2 bases and J by 6 bases, with 0 bases of the junction left unmatched.

This clone is deemed medium-sized. Genes here carry mouse names. The CDR3 goes on 1 residue after the read ends, and that part is filled in from the germline J gene. This chain joins TRBV12-2 and TRBJ2-7, with a weak D call TRBD1 (6 bases). Germline V gene lookup returns CDR1 SGHLS and CDR2 HYDKME. The CDR3 loop spans 14 amino acids. V dropped 1 base and J dropped 3 bases, with 12 bases sitting between them. The sequenced CDR3 bases are TGTGCCAGCTCTCTACAGGGCGACCTCTATGAACAGTAC. Translation: CASSLQGDLYEQY. The whole CDR3 protein is CASSLQGDLYEQYF.

To note about this clone: The gene symbols are mouse symbols. Sequencing ends 1 residue short of the CDR3 end; the germline J gene provides the rest. The chain employs TRBV2 and TRBJ2-1, with D possibly TRBD1 on 6 matching bases. This CDR3 has 16 amino acids. Germline CDR1 and CDR2: LGHNA and YSYQKL. Deletions cut 0 bases from V and 1 base from J, with 10 bases between. Partial CDR3 DNA: TGTGCCAGCAGCCAAGAGGGGACAACAAACTATGCTGAGCAGTTC. Its translation: CASSQEGTTNYAEQF. The CDR3 in full is CASSQEGTTNYAEQFF.

This clone turned up a few times. All gene names here are mouse names. The read falls 1 residue short of the CDR3 end, and the missing part is taken from the germline J gene. The chain carries TRBV23 and TRBJ2-2; the table's TRBD1 call for D was not verified on the DNA. The CDR3 loop spans 15 amino acids. Per germline, CDR1 KGHTA and CDR2 FQNQQP. CDR3 sequence: CSSTRDRGNTGQLYF. The covered CDR3 bases are TGCTCCAGCACCCGGGACAGGGGAAACACCGGGCAGCTCTAC.

About this clone itself: Gene and germline names: mouse. The read halts 1 residue ahead of the CDR3 end, with the missing end drawn from the germline J gene. The chain joins TRBV26 to TRBJ1-2; 7 bases are a match to TRBD1. V trimming: 3 bases; J trimming: 0 bases; junction bases outside the gene matches: 4. Germline assignment: CDR1 KGHPV and CDR2 FQNQEV (reference sequence). The CDR3 length is 15 residues. Incomplete CDR3 DNA: TGTGCCAGCAGTCTTCACAGGGGCGCAAACTCCGACTACACC. Translated: CASSLHRGANSDYT. The CDR3, in full, reads CASSLHRGANSDYTF.

A remark on this clone: Gene and germline names: mouse. The CDR3 goes on 1 residue after the read ends, and that part is filled in from the germline J gene. The rearrangement joins TRBV13-2 to TRBJ2-5; 7 positions match TRBD2. Germline values: CDR1 NNHNN, CDR2 SYGAGS (reference sequence). V dropped 2 bases and J dropped 3; count of bases not matched to a gene: 3. The CDR3 loop spans 14 amino acids. The CDR3: CASGERLGQDTQYF. CDR3 DNA (partial): TGTGCCAGCGGTGAAAGACTGGGTCAAGACACCCAGTAC.